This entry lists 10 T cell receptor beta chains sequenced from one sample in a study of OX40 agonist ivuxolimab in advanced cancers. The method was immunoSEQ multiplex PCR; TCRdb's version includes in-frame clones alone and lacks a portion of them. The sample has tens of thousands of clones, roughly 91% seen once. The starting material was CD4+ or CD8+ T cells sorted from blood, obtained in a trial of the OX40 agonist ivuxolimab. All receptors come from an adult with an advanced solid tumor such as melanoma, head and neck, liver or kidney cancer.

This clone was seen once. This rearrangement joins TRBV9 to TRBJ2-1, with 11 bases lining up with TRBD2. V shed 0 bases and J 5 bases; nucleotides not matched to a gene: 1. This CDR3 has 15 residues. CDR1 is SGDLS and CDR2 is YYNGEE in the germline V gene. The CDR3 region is CASSVELAGDNEQFF. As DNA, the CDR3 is TGTGCCAGCAGCGTAGAACTAGCGGGAGACAATGAGCAGTTCTTC. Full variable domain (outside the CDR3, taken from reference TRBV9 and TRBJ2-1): DSGVTQTPKHLITATGQRVTLRCSPRSGDLSVYWYQQSLDQGLQFLIQYYNGEERAKGNILERFSAQQFPDLHSELNLSSLELGDSALYFCASSVELAGDNEQFFGPGTRLTVL.

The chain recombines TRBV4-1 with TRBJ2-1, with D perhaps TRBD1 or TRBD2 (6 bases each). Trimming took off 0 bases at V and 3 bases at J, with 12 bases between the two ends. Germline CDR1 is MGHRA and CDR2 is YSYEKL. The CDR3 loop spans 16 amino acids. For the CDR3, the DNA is TGCGCCAGCAGCCAAGAGACGGGGGCCCTCTACAATGAGCAGTTCTTC. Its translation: CASSQETGALYNEQFF.

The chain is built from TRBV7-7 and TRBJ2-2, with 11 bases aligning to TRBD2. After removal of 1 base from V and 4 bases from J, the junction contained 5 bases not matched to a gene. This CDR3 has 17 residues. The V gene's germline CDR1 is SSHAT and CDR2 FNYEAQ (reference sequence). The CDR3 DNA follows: TGTGCCAGCAGCTTAGTAGCGGGAGGGCCGGGCACCGGGGAGCTGTTTTTT. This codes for CASSLVAGGPGTGELFF.

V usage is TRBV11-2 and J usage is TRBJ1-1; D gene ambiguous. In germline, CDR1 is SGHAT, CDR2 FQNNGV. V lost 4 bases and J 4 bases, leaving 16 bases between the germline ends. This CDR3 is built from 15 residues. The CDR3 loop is CASSSREWERTEAFF. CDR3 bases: TGTGCCAGCAGCTCAAGGGAGTGGGAGCGCACTGAAGCTTTCTTT.

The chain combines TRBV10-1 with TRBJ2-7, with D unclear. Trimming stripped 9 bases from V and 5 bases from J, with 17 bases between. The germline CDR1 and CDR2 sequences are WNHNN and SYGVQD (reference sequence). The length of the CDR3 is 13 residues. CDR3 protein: CASDPRLANEQYF. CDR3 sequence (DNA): TGCGCCAGTGACCCCCGTCTTGCGAACGAGCAGTACTTC.

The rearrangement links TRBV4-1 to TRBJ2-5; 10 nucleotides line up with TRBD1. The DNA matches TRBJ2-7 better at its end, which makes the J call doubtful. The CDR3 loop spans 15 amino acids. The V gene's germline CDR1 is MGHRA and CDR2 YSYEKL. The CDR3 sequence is CASSQVVTGGHEQYF. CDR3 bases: TGCGCCAGCAGCCAAGTTGTGACAGGGGGCCACGAGCAGTACTTC.

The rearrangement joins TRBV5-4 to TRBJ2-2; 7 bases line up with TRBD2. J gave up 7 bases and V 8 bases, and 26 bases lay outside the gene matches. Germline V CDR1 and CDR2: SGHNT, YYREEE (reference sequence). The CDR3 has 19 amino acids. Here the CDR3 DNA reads TGTGCCAGGGTCCGAGTCCGCCGAAAACGGGAGGCGGATGGCGGGGAGCTGTTTTTT. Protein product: CARVRVRRKREADGGELFF.

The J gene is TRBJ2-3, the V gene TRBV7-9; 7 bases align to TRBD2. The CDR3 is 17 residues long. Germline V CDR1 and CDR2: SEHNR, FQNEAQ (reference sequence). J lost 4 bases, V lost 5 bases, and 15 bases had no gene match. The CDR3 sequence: CASSSRLAAANPDTQYF. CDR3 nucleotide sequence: TGTGCCAGCAGCAGTAGACTAGCCGCGGCGAACCCAGATACGCAGTATTTT.

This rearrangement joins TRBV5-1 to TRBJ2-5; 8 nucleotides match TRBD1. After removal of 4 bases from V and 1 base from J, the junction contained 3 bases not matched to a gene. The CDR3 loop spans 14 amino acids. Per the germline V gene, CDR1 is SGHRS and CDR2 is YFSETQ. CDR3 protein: CASSADRGQETQYF. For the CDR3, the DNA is TGCGCCAGCAGCGCAGACAGGGGCCAAGAGACCCAGTACTTC.

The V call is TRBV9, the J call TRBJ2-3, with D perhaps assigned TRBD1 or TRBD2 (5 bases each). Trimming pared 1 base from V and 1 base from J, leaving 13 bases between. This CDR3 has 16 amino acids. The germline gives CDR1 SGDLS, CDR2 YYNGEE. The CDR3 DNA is TGTGCCAGCAGCGTATCCGGGGCCCGGGGCACAGATACGCAGTATTTT. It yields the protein CASSVSGARGTDTQYF. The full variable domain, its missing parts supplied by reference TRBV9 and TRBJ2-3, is DSGVTQTPKHLITATGQRVTLRCSPRSGDLSVYWYQQSLDQGLQFLIQYYNGEERAKGNILERFSAQQFPDLHSELNLSSLELGDSALYFCASSVSGARGTDTQYFGPGTRLTVL.